The sequence of this TCR beta chain was determined in a study of shared clonotypes between healthy human individuals (TCRdb year 2020). Study-level background: The cohort comprised a couple of women and a few men aged 18 to 49 years. For each donor, CD4 naive and CD4 memory were each given three plates, CD8 naive was given two plates, and CD8 memory was given one plate. To estimate repertoire size and how much clonotype sharing occurs between individuals, the study deeply sequenced the blood TCR repertoires of several healthy adults. Different laboratories and diverse techniques were used to prepare libraries and sequence TCR repertoires, to increase sequencing depth and limit assay-specific biases. Leukapheresis yielded between about 0.94 and 8.9 billion PBMCs per donor. Overall study results and their limits: Based on pairwise subsampling, the degree of clonotype sharing among donors was expected to be affected by sequencing depth. Estimated clonotype richness was generally larger for naive than for memory subsets. Rarefaction of sorted-subset datasets indicated incomplete sequencing despite the large sequencing depth. When several donors were compared, the shared fraction of clonotypes was 5% to 6.5% for naive CD4, 3.5% to 4% for naive CD8, 2.3% for memory CD4, and less than 0.5% for memory CD8. Because the study included only a small number of donors, the genetic and exposure-history diversity represented was limited. Sampling was restricted to blood, and TCR repertoires in tissues likely differ from the TCR repertoires found in blood. Clonotypes shared by all four sorted-subset donors showed higher generation probabilities than non-shared clonotypes.

The donors were healthy, HIV-negative adults with no recently reported acute infections or vaccinations. Every donor was a Caucasian adult living in Nashville, Tennessee, USA. Magnetic negative selection was used to enrich CD4+ T cells, after which naive cells were positively selected on CD45RA and the negative fraction became the memory subset. Blood was collected by leukapheresis, and PBMCs were isolated by Ficoll-Histopaque density gradient centrifugation and then cryopreserved in liquid nitrogen vapor phase. Purity and quantity of every magnetically sorted T cell population were checked by analytical flow cytometry. Genomic DNA was isolated from each sorted fraction and quantified by UV absorbance on a Nanodrop 2000c. Note on this clone: Its antigen specificity is not known. No much larger clone is present one base from it, and per-base qualities are unavailable.

The CDR3 sequence holds 15 residues, the cysteine and phenylalanine included. The retained sequence is limited to the CDR3, 45 bases, with the frame set at the first base. CDR1 and CDR2, per the germline V gene (reference sequence), are MNHEY and SMNVEV. Unmatched junction bases come to 10, with V trimmed by 5 bases and J by 6 bases. Using the deep immunoSEQ assay, TCR CDR3 regions were amplified from genomic DNA by multiplex PCR. Extracted genomic DNA from each cell subset was spread evenly across all wells of several immunoSEQ 96-well plates, with each plate serving as a replicate. Each replicate PCR for sorted subsets received about 200 ng genomic DNA, equal to about 30,000 T cell genomes. Purified libraries were measured with a Qubit 3.0 fluorometer, size-checked on a Bioanalyzer 2100, and measured again with the KAPA Library Quantification kit. A separate single-read 150-cycle Illumina NextSeq 550 flow cell was used to sequence each immunoSEQ 96-well plate. In the authors' own workflow: Because the immunoSEQ output included only junctional sequences and no quality scores, the filtering could not be the same as the filtering used for full-length reads. To assign V/J genes and CDR3, sequences were annotated against IMGT germline references using PyIR, a Python wrapper for IgBLAST v1.9. Any read was removed if the V/J assignment was weak (E-value above 1e-6), the CDR3 was missing, or the read contained stop codons, out-of-frame junctions, or ambiguous translated residues. V3J clonotypes were defined as sequences sharing the same inferred V gene, J gene, and CDR3 amino acid sequence. Percentage overlap between repertoires was calculated by dividing the number of shared unique clonotypes by the size of the smaller repertoire. Three approaches were used to assess repertoire richness: RTK rarefaction, the Chao1 estimator, and Recon v2.1 estimates of unobserved clonotypes. Generation probabilities for all TCRbeta clonotypes obtained by the gDNA method from a handful of donors were computed using OLGA. The source is immuneACCESS, and TCRdb retained only in-frame sequences with V and J called. Part of the clones is not carried over; for the studies checked, unresolved V genes explain less than half of this, and the remainder is unexplained. V, J and clone size are taken as reported in that table, and D and trimming were inferred from the DNA itself. Recorded for this sample are approximately 530,000 clones; roughly 95% of them occurred a single time. Nearly 0.065% of the sample goes to the ten largest clones.

This sequence uses TRBV27 and TRBJ2-7; 10 bases in the middle match TRBD2. This receptor was taken from a woman younger than 45 in good health. The sequenced material came from naive CD4+ T cells sorted from blood. The label giving this sample's cell subset or site can be read as: CD45RA+ positively selected. The sequence in DNA is TGTGCCAGCAGTCCAATAGCGGGAGGCGCCCTCGAGCAGTACTTC. This gives the protein CASSPIAGGALEQYF.